The 28 T cell receptor beta chains presented below share a single source sample, sequenced in a study of T cell responses to AZD1222 COVID-19 vaccine. Data came from immunoSEQ multiplex PCR; TCRdb stores just in-frame clones and leaves some out. The sample includes more than 95,000 clones, around 83% of them seen just once. Sequenced material: peripheral blood, taken 28 days after the second AZD1222 dose. These receptors were obtained from an adult who received the AZD1222 COVID-19 vaccine.

This chain connects TRBV6-6 to TRBJ2-1; D not certain. This CDR3 comprises 14 residues. The germline V and J ends were trimmed by 6 bases and 9 bases, with 18 bases remaining between them. CDR1 is MNHNY, CDR2 SVGAGI, per germline (reference sequence). The CDR3 loop is CASSLDGTTSEQFF. DNA of the CDR3: TGTGCCAGCAGCCTGGACGGAACTACAAGTGAGCAGTTCTTC.

The sample holds one count of this clone. This sequence joins TRBV11-2 and TRBJ2-5; 14 positions agree with TRBD2. The ends lost 8 bases at V and 5 bases at J; junction bases unmatched: 10. Germline V gene lookup returns CDR1 SGHAT and CDR2 FQNNGV. This CDR3 spans 16 amino acids. This CDR3 is CASCLWTSGGFETQYF. DNA for the CDR3: TGTGCCAGCTGCCTTTGGACTAGCGGGGGGTTCGAGACCCAGTACTTC.

This clone has a single count. The chain carries TRBV6-5 and TRBJ1-6; the match to TRBD1 covers 10 bases. CDR1 is MNHEY and CDR2 is SVGAGI in the germline V gene. This CDR3 spans 14 amino acids. V lost 4 bases, J lost 10 bases, and 4 bases stayed unmatched. For the CDR3, the DNA is TGTGCCAGCAGTTGGGGGACAGGGGTGTCACCCCTCCACTTT. Protein sequence: CASSWGTGVSPLHF.

The rearrangement joins TRBV11-3 to TRBJ2-2; either TRBD1 or TRBD2 may fit D (5 bases each). The CDR3 length is 16 residues. V lost 2 bases and J 5 bases, leaving 15 bases between the germline ends. Germline V CDR1 and CDR2: SGHNT, YENEEA. CDR3 in amino acids: CASSLTGTRSTGELFF. In nucleotides, the CDR3 is TGTGCCAGCAGCTTAACCGGGACGCGGAGTACCGGGGAGCTGTTTTTT.

The chain recombines TRBV4-1 with TRBJ1-4; perhaps TRBD1 as D (5 bases). This CDR3 is built from 15 residues. The V gene lost 1 base and the J gene lost 6 bases, with 12 bases spanning the gap. Germline CDR1 reads MGHRA; CDR2 reads YSYEKL. DNA for the CDR3: TGCGCCAGCAGCCAAGGGGGCCTCAGGGATGAAAAACTGTTTTTT. It codes for CASSQGGLRDEKLFF.

This clone was counted between two and nine times. The chain links TRBV9 to TRBJ1-6, with a tentative D call TRBD1 (5 bases). CDR1 and CDR2 from the germline V gene are SGDLS and YYNGEE. V lost 2 bases, J lost 8 bases, and 14 bases lay in between. This CDR3 is 15 amino acids long. The CDR3 sequence: CASSVGTAADSPLHF. CDR3 nucleotide sequence: TGTGCCAGCAGCGTTGGGACCGCGGCAGATTCACCCCTCCACTTT.

This chain links TRBV5-4 with TRBJ2-3; 8 bases line up with TRBD2. The CDR3 length is 16 residues. V was pared by 3 bases and J by 6 bases, with 12 bases of the junction left unmatched. Germline assignment: CDR1 SGHNT and CDR2 YYREEE (reference sequence). DNA for the CDR3: TGTGCCAGCAGCTCCCCCGGGCGGGGGGCAGGGGATACGCAGTATTTT. Its protein product is CASSSPGRGAGDTQYF.

The V and J genes are TRBV11-3 and TRBJ1-1; 8 bases are shared with TRBD1. V shed 5 bases, J shed 3 bases, and the junction held 11 bases outside the gene matches. There are 16 residues in the CDR3. Germline CDR1 and CDR2: SGHNT and YENEEA. The CDR3 DNA sequence: TGTGCCAGCAGCCCAGGACAGGGCGAAGCGCACACTGAAGCTTTCTTT. Translated, it gives CASSPGQGEAHTEAFF.

The chain combines TRBV10-1 with TRBJ2-3; no definite D call. Per germline, CDR1 WNHNN and CDR2 SYGVQD (reference sequence). CDR3 length: 14 amino acids. V gave up 0 bases and J gave up 1 base, with 5 bases separating them. The CDR3 DNA is TGCGCCAGCAGTGAGTCGATCGGCACAGATACGCAGTATTTT. It encodes CASSESIGTDTQYF.

J is TRBJ2-3 and V is TRBV18, with D perhaps TRBD1 (5 bases). The germline V gene encodes CDR1 KGHSH and CDR2 LQKENI. The CDR3 consists of 14 residues. V lost 4 bases and J 10 bases, leaving 18 bases between the germline ends. The CDR3, as DNA: TGTGCCAGCTCACAAAGACAGAAGATGAACCCGCAGTATTTT. Its translation is CASSQRQKMNPQYF. Filled out from reference TRBV18 and TRBJ2-3, the complete variable domain reads NAGVMQNPRHLVRRRGQEARLRCSPMKGHSHVYWYRQLPEEGLKFMVYLQKENIIDESGMPKERFSAEFPKEGPSILRIQQVVRGDSAAYFCASSQRQKMNPQYFGPGTRLTVL.

The chain couples TRBV7-9 to TRBJ1-6; a possible D gene is TRBD1 (5 bases). The V end was cut by 7 bases, the J end by 5 bases, with 15 bases between. The CDR3 runs to 15 residues. Germline values: CDR1 SEHNR, CDR2 FQNEAQ (reference sequence). CDR3 bases: TGTGCCAGCACCGCAGGGACTTTAAATAATTCACCCCTCCACTTT. Translated: CASTAGTLNNSPLHF.

The J gene is TRBJ1-1, the V gene TRBV13, with D perhaps TRBD1 (6 bases). CDR3 size: 14 residues. The V and J ends lost 3 bases and 1 base respectively, with 9 bases between them. Germline V gene sequence: CDR1 PRHDT, CDR2 FYEKMQ (reference sequence). The CDR3 DNA reads as TGTGCCAGCAGCTTGGACAGCCAGAACACTGAAGCTTTCTTT. As protein: CASSLDSQNTEAFF.

The chain links TRBV19 to TRBJ1-4; D might be TRBD1 (5 bases). Trimming stripped 4 bases from V and 8 bases from J, with 17 bases between. This CDR3 has 15 amino acids. Germline V CDR1 and CDR2: LNHDA, SQIVND (reference sequence). The chain's CDR3 is CASSSSGGRIEKLFF. CDR3 DNA: TGTGCCAGTAGTAGTTCTGGGGGTAGAATAGAAAAACTGTTTTTT.

The chain has TRBV7-3 and TRBJ2-1; D uncertain. The CDR3 is 13 residues long. From germline, CDR1 is SGHTA and CDR2 FQGTGA. Trimming took 4 bases from V and 7 from J, leaving 11 bases between them. CDR3 amino acids: CASSSPAGNEQFF. As DNA, the CDR3 is TGTGCCAGCAGCTCCCCTGCTGGGAATGAGCAGTTCTTC. The whole variable domain, remainder taken from reference TRBV7-3 and TRBJ2-1, is GAGVSQTPSNKVTEKGKYVELRCDPISGHTALYWYRQSLGQGPEFLIYFQGTGAADDSGLPNDRFFAVRPEGSVSTLKIQRTERGDSAVYLCASSSPAGNEQFFGPGTRLTVL.

The chain carries TRBV28 and TRBJ1-6, with 7 bases identical to TRBD1. Germline CDR1 reads MDHEN; CDR2 reads SYDVKM. The CDR3 has 14 residues. The V and J ends lost 6 bases and 10 bases, in that order; junction bases with no gene match: 9. The CDR3 loop is CASSSRGQRSPLHF. In nucleotides, the CDR3 is TGTGCCAGCAGCTCGAGGGGGCAGAGGTCACCCCTCCACTTT.

V usage is TRBV5-1 and J usage is TRBJ1-3; D possibly corresponds to TRBD1 (5 bases). With 4 bases removed from V and 0 bases from J, the gap between germline ends came to 11 bases. This CDR3 is 15 amino acids long. Germline V CDR1 and CDR2: SGHRS, YFSETQ. Here the CDR3 reads CASSGDGYSGNTIYF. Written as DNA, the CDR3 is TGCGCCAGCAGCGGGGACGGATACTCTGGAAACACCATATATTTT.

This chain connects TRBV5-1 to TRBJ1-4, with 9 positions matching TRBD1. Per germline, CDR1 SGHRS and CDR2 YFSETQ. There are 18 residues in the CDR3. The V gene end was trimmed by 0 bases and the J gene end by 8 bases; junction bases not matched to a gene: 14. This CDR3 reads CASSLAPGQGEVGEKLFF. In DNA form, the CDR3 reads TGCGCCAGCAGCTTGGCTCCGGGACAGGGTGAAGTAGGCGAAAAACTGTTTTTT.

The V call is TRBV9, the J call TRBJ1-2; TRBD1 is a possible D gene (6 bases). The CDR3 runs to 14 residues. The V end lost 0 bases, the J end lost 3 bases, and 9 bases lay between the germline ends. CDR1 is SGDLS and CDR2 is YYNGEE in the germline V gene. CDR3 in amino acids: CASSVGGGDYGYTF. In nucleotides, the CDR3 is TGTGCCAGCAGCGTAGGAGGGGGGGACTATGGCTACACCTTC.

This clone was observed once. This chain uses TRBV28 with TRBJ1-3, with no clear D. The V end lost 7 bases, the J end lost 2 bases, and 27 bases lay between the germline ends. The germline V gene has CDR1 MDHEN and CDR2 SYDVKM. The CDR3 has 19 amino acids. In DNA form, the CDR3 reads TGTGCCAGCAACCCCTTTGGATCGATATTTGCTCGAGCTGGAAACACCATATATTTT. Translating it yields CASNPFGSIFARAGNTIYF.

The genes are TRBV6-2 or TRBV6-3 and TRBJ1-5; possibly TRBD1 for D (5 bases). Trimming cost V 4 bases and J 5 bases, with 15 bases left between them. Germline V lookup: CDR1 MNHEY, CDR2 SVGEGT. This CDR3 is 15 amino acids long. The CDR3 is CASSLDQGNYQPQHF. The CDR3 nucleotides read TGTGCCAGCAGTTTGGACCAGGGTAATTATCAGCCCCAGCATTTT.

The CDR3: CASRPGTGGNQPQHF. CDR3 sequence (DNA): TGTGCCAGCAGACCCGGGACAGGGGGCAATCAGCCCCAGCATTTT. The V gene is TRBV6-5, the J gene TRBJ1-5; the match to TRBD1 covers 10 bases. This CDR3 is 15 amino acids long. Germline loops: CDR1 MNHEY, CDR2 SVGAGI. J lost 2 bases, V lost 6 bases, and 4 bases had no gene match.

The rearrangement joins TRBV3-1 (or the pseudogene TRBV3-2) to TRBJ2-3; TRBD1 matches 9 bases. Per the germline V gene, CDR1 is LGHDT and CDR2 is YNNKEL (reference sequence). The ends lost 4 bases at V and 2 bases at J; junction bases unmatched: 7. The CDR3 runs to 16 residues. In DNA form, the CDR3 reads TGTGCCAGCAGCCCAGTCCGACAGGGGGTCACAGATACGCAGTATTTT. Encoded protein: CASSPVRQGVTDTQYF.

This clone was observed once. The rearrangement joins TRBV28 to TRBJ1-1; D uncertain. V shed 4 bases and J shed 2 bases, with 11 bases lying between them. The germline V gene encodes CDR1 MDHEN and CDR2 SYDVKM. The CDR3 covers 14 residues. CDR3 nucleotides: TGTGCCAGCAGTTCTAGGACCTTTAACACTGAAGCTTTCTTT. It yields the protein CASSSRTFNTEAFF.

The chain employs TRBV7-2 and TRBJ1-6; D is undetermined. There are 16 residues in the CDR3. V was pared by 1 base and J by 4 bases, with 11 bases between. Looked up from germline, CDR1 is SGHTA and CDR2 is FQGNSA. In nucleotides, the CDR3 is TGTGCCAGCAGCTTAGGAGCGGTCTCTTATAATTCACCCCTCCACTTT. This codes for CASSLGAVSYNSPLHF. Combining the CDR3 with reference TRBV7-2 and TRBJ1-6 gives the whole variable domain GAGVSQSPSNKVTEKGKDVELRCDPISGHTALYWYRQSLGQGLEFLIYFQGNSAPDKSGLPSDRFSAERTGGSVSTLTIQRTQQEDSAVYLCASSLGAVSYNSPLHFGNGTRLTVT.

This CDR3 is CASSLKAWQETQYF. The CDR3 bases are TGTGCCAGCAGCTTAAAGGCTTGGCAAGAGACCCAGTACTTC. V is TRBV7-2 and J is TRBJ2-5, with D unresolved. The CDR3 consists of 14 residues. V lost 2 bases to trimming and J lost 2 bases, with 9 bases between them. Germline-derived CDR1 and CDR2 are SGHTA and FQGNSA. The full variable domain, with the rest looked up from reference TRBV7-2 and TRBJ2-5, is GAGVSQSPSNKVTEKGKDVELRCDPISGHTALYWYRQSLGQGLEFLIYFQGNSAPDKSGLPSDRFSAERTGGSVSTLTIQRTQQEDSAVYLCASSLKAWQETQYFGPGTRLLVL.

The chain uses TRBV9 and TRBJ2-5; 8 nucleotides align to TRBD2. Germline values: CDR1 SGDLS, CDR2 YYNGEE. The CDR3 has 14 amino acids. V lost 10 bases and J lost 1; bases outside the gene matches: 9. CDR3 loop: CASSAAGAQETQYF. CDR3 sequence (DNA): TGTGCCTCCTCCGCAGCGGGGGCCCAAGAGACCCAGTACTTC.

The chain employs TRBV5-4 and TRBJ2-1, with D possibly being TRBD2 (7 bases). The CDR3 contains 19 residues. Germline loops: CDR1 SGHNT, CDR2 YYREEE (reference sequence). V lost 0 bases and J lost 0, with 19 bases in between. This CDR3 reads CASSLARGGGASSYNEQFF. As DNA, the CDR3 is TGTGCCAGCAGCTTGGCCAGGGGCGGGGGTGCCAGCTCCTACAATGAGCAGTTCTTC.

The CDR3 loop is CASSVGSRGYTF. CDR3 sequence (DNA): TGTGCCAGCAGTGTAGGATCTCGGGGCTACACCTTC. This sequence joins TRBV5-6 and TRBJ1-2; D is undetermined. Germline loops: CDR1 SGHDT, CDR2 YYEEEE. This CDR3 is 12 amino acids long. Trimming stripped 5 bases from V and 8 bases from J, with 13 bases between.